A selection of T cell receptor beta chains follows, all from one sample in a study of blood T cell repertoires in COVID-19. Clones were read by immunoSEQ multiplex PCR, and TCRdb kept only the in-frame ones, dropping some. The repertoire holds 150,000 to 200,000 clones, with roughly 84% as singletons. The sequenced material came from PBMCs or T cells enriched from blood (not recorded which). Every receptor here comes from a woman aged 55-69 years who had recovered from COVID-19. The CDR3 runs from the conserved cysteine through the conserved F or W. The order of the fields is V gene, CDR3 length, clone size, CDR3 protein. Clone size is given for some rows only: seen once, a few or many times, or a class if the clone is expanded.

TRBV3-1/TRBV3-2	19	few	CASSRRGLAGAPGGRELFF
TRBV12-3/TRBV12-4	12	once	CANSLSTDTQYF
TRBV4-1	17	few	CASSQVGAPSGANVLTF
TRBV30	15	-	CAWSAGLTRHNEQFF
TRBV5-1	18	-	CASSLGRHGLDTNTEAFF
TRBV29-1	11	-	CSVAQLETQYF
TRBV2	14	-	CASSSTGGRNGYTF
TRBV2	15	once	CASRGQGATNEKLFF
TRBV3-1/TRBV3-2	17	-	CASSQDSGGLLNSPLHF
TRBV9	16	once	CASSVFGGTNTGELFF
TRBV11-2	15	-	CASSSTTGARYEQYF
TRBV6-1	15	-	CASSEGQTNPVALHF
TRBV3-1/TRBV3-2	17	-	CASSQVLLAGVGETQYF
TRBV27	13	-	CASSTTANYGYTF
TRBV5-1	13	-	CASSLGERMPLHF
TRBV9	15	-	CASSVLAGAYNEQFF
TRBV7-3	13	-	CASSLTGEDPQYF
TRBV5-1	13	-	CASSFQVNTEAFF